Each of the 11 T cell receptor beta chains below was sequenced from the same sample in a study of persistence of HIV-infected CD4 T cells. These receptors have no known antigen. The libraries were made with immunoSEQ version 4 in survey mode. Clones were read by immunoSEQ multiplex PCR, and TCRdb kept only the in-frame ones, dropping some. The sample contains some 20,000 clones, 65% of which appear only once. The stimulus was lysate of CMV-infected fibroblasts, 10 ug/mL. Sorting of responding CD4+ T cells relied on upregulated CD40 ligand together with CD69. Sequencing used CD4+ T cells sorted from PBMCs after approximately 20-hour stimulation, obtained from a patient who received antiretroviral therapy. These receptors were collected from an adult woman with HIV who was CMV-seropositive.

V is TRBV14 and J is TRBJ1-1; unclear D gene. Trimming removed 1 base at V and 1 base at J, with 7 bases between. CDR1 and CDR2 (germline): SGHDN, FVKESK. This CDR3 contains 14 residues. The CDR3 spells CASSQADANTEAFF. The CDR3, as DNA: TGTGCCAGCAGCCAAGCGGACGCGAACACTGAAGCTTTCTTT. The full variable domain, completed using reference TRBV14 and TRBJ1-1, is EAGVTQFPSHSVIEKGQTVTLRCDPISGHDNLYWYRRVMGKEIKFLLHFVKESKQDESGMPNNRFLAERTGGTYSTLKVQPAELEDSGVYFCASSQADANTEAFFGQGTRLTVV.

The CDR3 DNA sequence: TGTGCCAGCAGCGTAGCCACAGATAACACTGAAGCTTTCTTT. Translating it yields CASSVATDNTEAFF. The chain carries TRBV9 and TRBJ1-1; D is unclear. Trimming cost V 0 bases and J 2 bases, with 8 bases left between them. In germline, CDR1 is SGDLS, CDR2 YYNGEE. The CDR3 runs to 14 residues.

The chain carries TRBV6-1 and TRBJ1-2; maybe TRBD1 (6 bases). Trimming removed 5 bases at V and 5 bases at J, with 15 bases between. This CDR3 has 14 residues. The germline V gene has CDR1 MNHNS and CDR2 SASEGT. CDR3 region: CASSPTGMWYGYTF. CDR3 bases: TGTGCCAGCAGTCCTACAGGGATGTGGTATGGCTACACCTTC.

The chain uses TRBV30 and TRBJ2-3, with D perhaps TRBD2 (7 bases). Trimming stripped 0 bases from V and 2 bases from J, with 12 bases between. CDR1 and CDR2 (germline): GTSNPN, SVGIG (reference sequence). The CDR3 consists of 15 residues. CDR3 DNA sequence: TGTGCCTGGAGTGTACGGGGGGCAGTCACAGATACGCAGTATTTT. Its protein product is CAWSVRGAVTDTQYF.

With regard to this clone: The sample has other DNA sequences that encode this CDR3 too. This rearrangement joins TRBV14 to TRBJ1-3, with D possibly matching TRBD1 (5 bases). The CDR3 totals 15 residues. V was shortened by 3 bases and J by 1 base, with 10 bases between the two germline ends. Germline V lookup: CDR1 SGHDN, CDR2 FVKESK. CDR3 residues: CASSHRGSSGNTIYF. The CDR3 bases are TGTGCCAGCAGCCATAGGGGTTCATCTGGAAACACCATATATTTT.

This chain links TRBV7-8 with TRBJ1-2, with no clear D. This CDR3 spans 15 amino acids. Germline lookup yields CDR1 SGHVS and CDR2 FQNEAQ. The V end was cut by 5 bases, the J end by 0 bases, with 13 bases between. Written as DNA, the CDR3 is TGTGCCAGCAGCCTGGGTGGTCACGCTAACTATGGCTACACCTTC. It is translated as CASSLGGHANYGYTF. Supplemented by reference TRBV7-8 and TRBJ1-2, the full variable domain reads GAGVSQSPRYKVAKRGQDVALRCDPISGHVSLFWYQQALGQGPEFLTYFQNEAQLDKSGLPSDRFFAERPEGSVSTLKIQRTQQEDSAVYLCASSLGGHANYGYTFGSGTRLTVV.

The count of this clone is one. This rearrangement joins TRBV5-1 to TRBJ2-1; 13 bases are shared with TRBD2. The germline CDR1 and CDR2 sequences are SGHRS and YFSETQ. This CDR3 is 18 amino acids long. V gave up 3 bases and J gave up 2 bases; unmatched junction bases: 8. CDR3 nucleotides: TGCGCCAGCAGCTCGACTAGCGGGGGGCCGGGGACCTACAATGAGCAGTTCTTC. It encodes CASSSTSGGPGTYNEQFF.

This clone was found once. This chain uses TRBV7-2 with TRBJ1-1, with 9 bases aligning to TRBD1. The CDR3 has 17 residues. The ends lost 3 bases at V and 2 bases at J; junction bases unmatched: 10. Per germline, CDR1 SGHTA and CDR2 FQGNSA. The CDR3 loop is CASSFRLGQGRNTEAFF. CDR3 coding DNA: TGTGCCAGCAGCTTTCGGCTCGGACAGGGGAGAAACACTGAAGCTTTCTTT.

The V gene is TRBV18, the J gene TRBJ1-1, with D possibly matching TRBD1 (5 bases). The germline CDR1 and CDR2 sequences are KGHSH and LQKENI. Trimming shortened V by 4 bases and J by 6 bases, and 9 bases separated the two germline ends. The CDR3 length is 12 residues. CDR3 region: CASSQGTAEAFF. CDR3 DNA: TGTGCCAGCTCACAAGGGACCGCTGAAGCTTTCTTT.

In this sample, this clone turned up once. The chain carries TRBV13 and TRBJ2-7; perhaps TRBD2 as D (5 bases). Germline-derived CDR1 and CDR2 are PRHDT and FYEKMQ (reference sequence). The V and J ends lost 8 bases and 4 bases respectively, with 12 bases between them. This CDR3 has 12 amino acids. CDR3 DNA sequence: TGTGCCAGCGGCCTCGGGGTATACGAGCAGTACTTC. As protein: CASGLGVYEQYF.

This chain joins TRBV7-3 and TRBJ1-1, with D uncertain. There are 12 residues in the CDR3. With 6 bases removed from V and 1 base from J, the gap between germline ends came to 6 bases. Per germline, CDR1 SGHTA and CDR2 FQGTGA. The CDR3 nucleotides are TGTGCCAGCAGGGATCCGAACACTGAAGCTTTCTTT. Translating gives CASRDPNTEAFF.